Below are 30 T cell receptor beta chains sequenced from a single sample in a study of T cells in Graves' hyperthyroidism and ophthalmopathy. It was RNA transcripts that yielded the amplified TCR beta CDR3 regions. HTBI primers drove first-round RT-PCR of the TCR CDR3. Using its own MiXCR run on the multiplex PCR reads, TCRdb lists one record per CDR3 protein. The sample shows roughly 740,000 distinct CDR3 sequences, approximately 16% of them seen only once. Sequencing was done on a sample of blood. The receptor set was obtained from a man younger than 35 with Graves' hyperthyroidism.

This clonotype has at least ten counts. The J gene is TRBJ2-3, the V gene TRBV11-2, with a weak D call TRBD1 (5 bases). V lost 5 bases to trimming and J lost 0 bases, with 12 bases between them. The CDR3 covers 15 residues. Germline CDR1 reads SGHAT; CDR2 reads FQNNGV. Here the CDR3 reads CASSPQGYSTDTQYF. The CDR3 DNA is TGTGCCAGCAGCCCCCAGGGTTATAGCACAGATACGCAGTATTTT.

In this sample, this clonotype turned up a few times. J is TRBJ2-1 and V is TRBV12-5; the match to TRBD1 covers 8 bases. There are 13 residues in the CDR3. The germline gives CDR1 LGHNT, CDR2 FRNRAP. Trimming at V came to 2 bases and at J to 10 bases, leaving 4 bases not matched to a gene. In nucleotides, the CDR3 is TGTGCTAGTGGTTTGACAGGGGGTAGCGAGCAGTTCTTC. Protein sequence: CASGLTGGSEQFF.

The V gene is TRBV19, the J gene TRBJ2-3, with D unresolved. CDR1 and CDR2 (germline): LNHDA, SQIVND (reference sequence). The length of the CDR3 is 14 residues. The V and J ends lost 5 bases and 6 bases respectively, with 15 bases between them. The CDR3: CASSLPPQADTQYF. CDR3 nucleotide sequence: TGTGCCAGTAGTCTTCCTCCGCAGGCGGATACGCAGTATTTT. Variable domain in full (rest from reference TRBV19 and TRBJ2-3): DGGITQSPKYLFRKEGQNVTLSCEQNLNHDAMYWYRQDPGQGLRLIYYSQIVNDFQKGDIAEGYSVSREKKESFPLTVTSAQKNPTAFYLCASSLPPQADTQYFGPGTRLTVL.

This clonotype was detected a few times. The CDR3 nucleotides are TGTGCCAGCAGCTTAGAACGGGGTCATGAAAAACTGTTTTTT. It encodes CASSLERGHEKLFF. This chain connects TRBV11-2 to TRBJ1-4; D remains unclear. Deletions cut 0 bases from V and 6 bases from J, with 8 bases between. The CDR3 is made up of 14 amino acids. The germline CDR1 and CDR2 sequences are SGHAT and FQNNGV.

The chain has TRBV11-2 and TRBJ2-7; 9 positions match TRBD2. J lost 4 bases, V lost 1 base, and 5 bases had no gene match. The CDR3 is made up of 15 amino acids. Germline V gene lookup returns CDR1 SGHAT and CDR2 FQNNGV. Here the CDR3 reads CASSLGLAEFYEQYF. The CDR3, as DNA: TGTGCCAGCAGCTTAGGACTAGCGGAGTTTTACGAGCAGTACTTC.

V gene TRBV10-3 combines with J gene TRBJ2-1, with D unresolved. CDR1 is ENHRY and CDR2 is SYGVKD in the germline V gene. The germline V and J ends were trimmed by 6 bases and 2 bases, with 8 bases remaining between them. The CDR3 length is 13 residues. The CDR3 here is CAIRSLAYNEQFF. The CDR3 DNA reads as TGTGCCATCAGGAGTTTGGCCTACAATGAGCAGTTCTTC.

At least ten counts were recorded for this clonotype. V is TRBV13 and J is TRBJ2-1; no clear D. This CDR3 comprises 12 residues. CDR1 is PRHDT, CDR2 FYEKMQ, per germline (reference sequence). The germline V and J ends were trimmed by 4 bases and 7 bases, with 8 bases remaining between them. The CDR3, as DNA: TGTGCCAGCAGCTCCTCTACGAATGAGCAGTTCTTC. Translated, it gives CASSSSTNEQFF.

On this clonotype: Possible read error: a much larger clone is one base away. The CDR3, as DNA: TGTGCCAACAGCTTAGCGCAGGGCGAGCAGTACTTC. Its translation: CANSLAQGEQYF. V gene TRBV7-3 combines with J gene TRBJ2-7; D tentatively reads TRBD1 or TRBD2 (5 bases each). The length of the CDR3 is 12 residues. Germline assignment: CDR1 SGHTA and CDR2 FQGTGA.

This clonotype was seen ten or more times. The chain employs TRBV20-1 and TRBJ2-3; TRBD1 might be the D (5 bases). In germline, CDR1 is DFQATT, CDR2 SNEGSKA (reference sequence). The germline V and J ends were trimmed by 0 bases and 4 bases, with 8 bases remaining between them. The CDR3 runs 13 residues. The CDR3 loop reads CSARDPGSDTQYF. CDR3 sequence (DNA): TGCAGTGCTAGAGACCCAGGGTCAGATACGCAGTATTTT.

This clonotype occurred a few times. The CDR3 is CATSSSLSGQPQHF. In DNA, the CDR3 is TGTGCCACCAGCAGCTCTCTATCGGGACAGCCCCAGCATTTT. The rearrangement links TRBV15 to TRBJ1-5; D is undetermined. Trimming left V 3 bases short and J 7 bases short, with 13 bases between. Germline CDR1 LNHNV, CDR2 YYDKDF (reference sequence). This CDR3 is built from 14 residues.

This clonotype was picked up many times. This rearrangement joins TRBV15 to TRBJ2-3, with 8 bases matching TRBD2. Per the germline V gene, CDR1 is LNHNV and CDR2 is YYDKDF (reference sequence). V shed 3 bases, J shed 0 bases, and the junction held 5 bases outside the gene matches. The length of the CDR3 is 16 residues. This CDR3 is CATSSGLATSTDTQYF. CDR3 bases: TGTGCCACCAGCAGTGGACTAGCCACTAGCACAGATACGCAGTATTTT. The whole variable domain, remainder taken from reference TRBV15 and TRBJ2-3, is DAMVIQNPRYQVTQFGKPVTLSCSQTLNHNVMYWYQQKSSQAPKLLFHYYDKDFNNEADTPDNFQSRRPNTSFCFLDIRSPGLGDTAMYLCATSSGLATSTDTQYFGPGTRLTVL.

This clonotype occurred a few times. This rearrangement joins TRBV19 to TRBJ2-7; 9 bases align to TRBD1. This CDR3 is built from 13 residues. Germline CDR1 reads LNHDA; CDR2 reads SQIVND (reference sequence). With V trimmed by 7 bases and J by 6 bases, 7 bases remained unmatched. Written as DNA, the CDR3 is TGTGCCAGTAAAGTCACAGGGGGCGTCGAGCAGTACTTC. Encoded protein: CASKVTGGVEQYF.

The chain joins TRBV4-1 to TRBJ2-7; the match to TRBD1 covers 9 bases. Germline loops: CDR1 MGHRA, CDR2 YSYEKL. The CDR3 length is 15 residues. Germline trimming cut 0 bases from V and 7 bases from J; bases unmatched to any gene: 7. The CDR3 loop is CASSQDPGQGREQYF. CDR3 bases: TGCGCCAGCAGCCAAGATCCGGGACAGGGTCGGGAGCAGTACTTC.

V gene TRBV6-5 combines with J gene TRBJ2-7, with D perhaps TRBD2 (5 bases). The CDR3 runs 14 residues. V lost 1 base and J 3 bases, leaving 10 bases between the germline ends. Per germline, CDR1 MNHEY and CDR2 SVGAGI. CDR3 protein: CASSYLRVGYEQYF. In DNA form, the CDR3 reads TGTGCCAGCAGTTACTTGCGGGTTGGCTACGAGCAGTACTTC.

This clonotype has only a few counts. The rearrangement links TRBV6-5 to TRBJ1-1; no definite D call. The CDR3 runs 13 residues. Germline lookup yields CDR1 MNHEY and CDR2 SVGAGI. The V and J ends lost 2 bases and 1 base respectively, with 5 bases between them. The CDR3 DNA follows: TGTGCCAGCAGTTACGAGGCGAACACTGAAGCTTTCTTT. Residues: CASSYEANTEAFF.

Only a few counts were recorded for this clonotype. The chain combines TRBV5-4 with TRBJ2-6; no definite D call. Trimming took off 0 bases at V and 0 bases at J, with 10 bases between the two ends. CDR1 and CDR2 (germline): SGHNT, YYREEE (reference sequence). The CDR3 spans 17 residues. Written as DNA, the CDR3 is TGTGCCAGCAGCTTGGCCGGCAGGCGCTCTGGGGCCAACGTCCTGACTTTC. This sequence encodes CASSLAGRRSGANVLTF.

The sample holds a few counts of this clonotype. The CDR3: CASSLGSGQPQHF. CDR3 nucleotides: TGTGCCAGCAGCTTAGGGTCTGGGCAGCCCCAGCATTTT. This chain connects TRBV7-9 to TRBJ1-5; D ambiguous. CDR1 and CDR2 (germline): SEHNR, FQNEAQ (reference sequence). V lost 1 base to trimming and J lost 7 bases, with 8 bases between them. This CDR3 is built from 13 residues.

This clonotype occurred a few times. The V call is TRBV9, the J call TRBJ2-7; D may be TRBD1 (7 bases). Trimming took 2 bases from V and 3 from J, leaving 12 bases between them. CDR1 SGDLS and CDR2 YYNGEE come from the germline V gene. The CDR3 sequence is 14 residues long. The CDR3 DNA follows: TGTGCCAGCAGCGTGCGGGACAGCCACTACGAGCAGTACTTC. Its protein is CASSVRDSHYEQYF.

This clonotype was seen more than once but under ten times. This rearrangement joins TRBV11-3 to TRBJ2-5; 9 bases are a match to TRBD2. With V trimmed by 5 bases and J by 13 bases, 14 bases remained unmatched. Per germline, CDR1 SGHNT and CDR2 YENEEA. The CDR3 spans 14 residues. In DNA, the CDR3 is TGTGCCAGCAGCCCTAGAGTGGCGGGAGGGCCAAGGTACTTC. The encoded protein is CASSPRVAGGPRYF.

This clonotype appeared many times. The chain carries TRBV12-3 or TRBV12-4 and TRBJ2-7; TRBD1 might be the D (6 bases). The CDR3 length is 13 residues. Trimming removed 5 bases at V and 5 bases at J, with 13 bases between. CDR3 nucleotide sequence: TGTGCCAGCAGTACCGGGACACTCCACGAGCAGTACTTC. This codes for CASSTGTLHEQYF.

V and J are TRBV4-1 and TRBJ2-1; D gene unclear. Trimming took off 1 base at V and 3 bases at J, with 7 bases between the two ends. This CDR3 comprises 14 residues. Germline CDR1 is MGHRA and CDR2 is YSYEKL. The CDR3 region is CASSQGDIYNEQFF. CDR3 nucleotide sequence: TGCGCCAGCAGCCAAGGGGATATCTACAATGAGCAGTTCTTC.

This clonotype was seen a handful of times. The V gene is TRBV9, the J gene TRBJ2-1; no definite D call. The CDR3 is 15 amino acids. Germline V gene data show CDR1 as SGDLS and CDR2 as YYNGEE. The ends were cut back, 3 bases at V and 8 bases at J, with 18 bases in the middle. The CDR3 DNA reads TGTGCCAGCAGCGAGCAAGGAGTTCCACGGGATGAGCAGTTCTTC. It yields the protein CASSEQGVPRDEQFF.

Many counts were recorded for this clonotype. V gene TRBV7-8 combines with J gene TRBJ2-3, with 10 bases lining up with TRBD2. The CDR3 loop spans 18 amino acids. The V segment lost 2 bases and the J segment 4 bases; nucleotides outside the gene matches: 12. Per germline, CDR1 SGHVS and CDR2 FQNEAQ. CDR3 sequence reads: CASSLFGLAAERPDTQYF. The CDR3 DNA sequence: TGTGCCAGCAGCTTATTTGGACTAGCGGCCGAACGCCCAGATACGCAGTATTTT.

The chain couples TRBV28 to TRBJ2-3, with 9 bases lining up with TRBD2. The CDR3 is 14 amino acids. Germline assignment: CDR1 MDHEN and CDR2 SYDVKM. The CDR3 DNA reads TGTTCCACTTGGGGGCGGGAGGGCGTGGATACGCAGTATTTT. Its protein product is CSTWGREGVDTQYF.

As to this clonotype: One end of the junction does not line up with germline, which may come from a read error. The chain couples TRBV7-7 to TRBJ2-2; D possibly corresponds to TRBD2 (5 bases). Germline V lookup: CDR1 SSHAT, CDR2 FNYEAQ (reference sequence). This CDR3 comprises 16 residues. The CDR3 nucleotides are TGTGCTAGCAGCTCGACAATCCTGGGGAGCACCGGGGAGCTGTTTTTT. It is translated as CASSSTILGSTGELFF.

The table lists this clonotype with a few counts. The chain is built from TRBV19 and TRBJ1-5; D is possibly TRBD1 (6 bases). Germline CDR1 LNHDA, CDR2 SQIVND (reference sequence). V was clipped by 5 bases and J by 12 bases, with 14 bases between them. The CDR3 sequence is 12 residues long. The DNA for the CDR3 is TGTGCCAGTAGTTTCGCAGACAGGCGCCAGCATTTT. Translating it yields CASSFADRRQHF.

Many counts were recorded for this clonotype. J is TRBJ1-6 and V is TRBV18; no clear D. V gave up 0 bases and J gave up 10 bases, with 7 bases separating them. The CDR3 is made up of 13 amino acids. In germline, CDR1 is KGHSH, CDR2 LQKENI. The CDR3 region is CASSPPRPSPLHF. In DNA, the CDR3 is TGTGCCAGCTCACCACCGAGACCCTCACCCCTCCACTTT.

In this sample, this clonotype turned up many times. The genes are TRBV2 and TRBJ2-5; D is perhaps TRBD2 (7 bases). Germline CDR1 SNHLY, CDR2 FYNNEI. The V gene lost 1 base and the J gene lost 5 bases, with 14 bases spanning the gap. There are 15 residues in the CDR3. CDR3 protein: CASSEDGGAGETQYF. The DNA of the CDR3 is TGTGCCAGCAGTGAAGATGGGGGGGCAGGGGAGACCCAGTACTTC.

A remark on this clonotype: A junction boundary mismatches the germline segment, possibly from a read error. The V call is TRBV2, the J call TRBJ1-1, with 9 bases identical to TRBD1. The germline CDR1 and CDR2 sequences are SNHLY and FYNNEI. CDR3 size: 14 residues. The CDR3 coding sequence is TGTGCCAGCAATCCACAGGGGGCGGACACTGGAGCTTTCTTT. Residues: CASNPQGADTGAFF.

Many counts were recorded for this clonotype. The V and J genes are TRBV28 and TRBJ1-1; 7 bases are a match to TRBD1. CDR3 length: 12 residues. Germline CDR1 and CDR2: MDHEN and SYDVKM. The J segment lost 8 bases and the V segment lost 5 bases, leaving 5 bases of the junction unmatched. CDR3 amino acids: CASSAPGQEAFF. The CDR3 region has the DNA TGTGCCAGCAGTGCCCCGGGACAGGAAGCTTTCTTT.